This T cell receptor beta chain was documented in a study of beta chain features in type 1 diabetes. Whole-study context: In all, 107,917,701 sorted cells from all samples were analyzed. Study-wide results and limits: Still unanswered here is whether HLA type influences TCRB rearrangement. An over-representation of cells with high TCR expression could result from cDNA sequencing.

CDR3 length equals 13 residues. V lost 0 bases and J lost 4, with 6 bases in between. Germline CDR1 and CDR2: MDHEN and SYDVKM. This clone was recorded a few times. Its matching antigen is unknown. Expressed TCRB transcripts got sequenced, as all isolated RNA was reverse transcribed. TCRdb's table, derived via immunoSEQ multiplex PCR, lists solely in-frame clones and lacks some. Among around 400,000 clones listed, more than 12% were seen once. The receptor was isolated from a woman under 30 in good health. Sequencing was performed on naive CD4+ T cells from blood. J is TRBJ2-5 and V is TRBV28; the D gene is possibly TRBD1 (5 bases). CDR3 residues: CASSLWGPETQYF. The CDR3 bases are TGTGCCAGCAGTTTATGGGGGCCAGAGACCCAGTACTTC.